This TCR beta chain was sequenced for a study of glioma-infiltrating T cells after dendritic cell vaccination. Method: immunoSEQ multiplex PCR; TCRdb's copy keeps in-frame clones and lacks some. The sample contains 75,000 to 95,000 clones, roughly four fifths of which appear only once. Described time point: after dendritic cell vaccination, including at tumor progression/relapse. Sequencing used blood, obtained after dendritic cell vaccination. The receptor's source is a human donor with glioblastoma.

CDR3 DNA sequence: TGTGCCAGCACTCCTACTAGCGGGGGGCGGCGTTTCTACGAGCAGTACTTC. This gives the protein CASTPTSGGRRFYEQYF. The V gene is TRBV5-5, the J gene TRBJ2-7; 12 positions agree with TRBD2. Unmatched junction bases numbered 13, after V lost 6 bases and J lost 3 bases. The CDR3 is 17 amino acids. In germline, CDR1 is SGHKS, CDR2 YYEKEE (reference sequence).